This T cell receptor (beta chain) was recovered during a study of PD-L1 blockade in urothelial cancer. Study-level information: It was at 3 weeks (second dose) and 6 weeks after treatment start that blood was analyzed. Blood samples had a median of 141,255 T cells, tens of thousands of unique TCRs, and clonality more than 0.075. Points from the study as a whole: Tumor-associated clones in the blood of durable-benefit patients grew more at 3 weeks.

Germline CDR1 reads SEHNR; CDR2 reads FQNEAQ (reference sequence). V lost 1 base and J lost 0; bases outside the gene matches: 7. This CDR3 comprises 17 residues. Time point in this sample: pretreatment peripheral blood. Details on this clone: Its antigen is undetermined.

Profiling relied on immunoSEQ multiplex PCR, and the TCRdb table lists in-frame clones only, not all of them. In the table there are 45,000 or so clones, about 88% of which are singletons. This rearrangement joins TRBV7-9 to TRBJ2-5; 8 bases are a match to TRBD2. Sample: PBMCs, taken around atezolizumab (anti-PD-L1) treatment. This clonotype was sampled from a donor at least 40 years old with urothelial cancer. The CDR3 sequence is CASSLGLAGTDQETQYF. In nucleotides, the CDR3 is TGTGCCAGCAGCTTAGGTCTAGCGGGTACCGACCAAGAGACCCAGTACTTC.